This T cell receptor (beta chain) was identified in a study of T cell repertoires in cytomegalovirus infection. Study in general: Public TCR beta signatures provided an indication of both CMV infection and a matching HLA type.

Whole-study results and caveats: Carriage of CMV together with the relevant HLA was identifiable through cumulative public TCR beta family frequency. CMV-specific HLA-C-restricted TCR beta clonotypes dominated the ex vivo response.

This clonotype was recorded only once. Antigen specificity is unknown. TCRdb recomputed calls from the reads with MiXCR, one row per CDR3 protein. Here the sample spans about 400,000 distinct CDR3 sequences, around 18% being singletons. Trimming pared 0 bases from V and 4 bases from J, leaving 18 bases between. This CDR3 region has 16 residues. Germline V lookup: CDR1 SQVTM, CDR2 ANQGSEA. The chain carries TRBV29-1 and TRBJ1-2; D not resolved. The sequencing sample was made of PBMCs. The receptor was isolated from a human donor in good health (CMV status not recorded). Some clones in this sample may be carry-over from other donors' samples. CDR3 nucleotides: TGCAGCGTTGAAGAGGCGGGGATGTTCCCCCGCTATGGCTACACCTTC. Translation gives CSVEEAGMFPRYGYTF.